The 21 T cell receptor beta chains presented below share a single source sample, sequenced in a study of blood T cell repertoires in COVID-19 (dated by TCRdb to 2019 to 2021). Libraries came from the immunoSEQ multiplex PCR assay. This is the immuneACCESS table as TCRdb keeps it, with only in-frame sequences that have V and J called. A part of the clones is gone; compared with another copy, unresolved V genes explain less than half, and the rest is unexplained. The sample yields about 190,000 clones; roughly 80% were counted once. The ten largest clones represent roughly 8% of the sample. Sequencing was carried out using peripheral blood. All receptors come from a woman aged 60-70 years with COVID-19, enrolled during active disease.

J is TRBJ2-5 and V is TRBV28; D possibly corresponds to TRBD2 (6 bases). This CDR3 contains 13 residues. Germline CDR1 MDHEN, CDR2 SYDVKM. The ends were cut back, 2 bases at V and 10 bases at J, with 14 bases in the middle. DNA for the CDR3: TGTGCCAGCAGTTTAGAAGGCGGAGGGATCCAGTACTTC. As protein: CASSLEGGGIQYF.

V usage is TRBV7-9 and J usage is TRBJ2-4, with a weak D call TRBD1 (6 bases). V was pared by 1 base and J by 2 bases, with 18 bases between. Germline-derived CDR1 and CDR2 are SEHNR and FQNEAQ (reference sequence). CDR3 length: 18 amino acids. The CDR3 region is CASSLVSGQLGSKNIQYF. DNA of the CDR3: TGTGCCAGCAGCTTAGTGTCCGGACAGTTGGGATCCAAAAACATTCAGTACTTC.

The genes are TRBV29-1 and TRBJ2-3; 8 bases fit TRBD2. The CDR3 is made up of 14 amino acids. Per germline, CDR1 SQVTM and CDR2 ANQGSEA. The CDR3 bases are TGCGGATCTAAGCCGCGGGGGGTGGCAGATACGCAGTATTTT. It is translated as CGSKPRGVADTQYF.

The chain recombines TRBV2 with TRBJ1-5, with D possibly TRBD1 on 6 matching bases. CDR3 size: 15 residues. Trimming shortened V by 6 bases and J by 0 bases, and 12 bases separated the two germline ends. Germline V gene sequence: CDR1 SNHLY, CDR2 FYNNEI. CDR3 DNA sequence: TGTGCCAGCAGGAGGGCCAGGGGTAGCAATCAGCCCCAGCATTTT. Translation: CASRRARGSNQPQHF. Combining the CDR3 with reference TRBV2 and TRBJ1-5 gives the whole variable domain EPEVTQTPSHQVTQMGQEVILRCVPISNHLYFYWYRQILGQKVEFLVSFYNNEISEKSEIFDDQFSVERPDGSNFTLKIRSTKLEDSAMYFCASRRARGSNQPQHFGDGTRLSIL.

This clone appeared a few times. This sequence joins TRBV4-1 and TRBJ2-1; tentatively, D is TRBD1 (6 bases). Trimming took off 0 bases at V and 4 bases at J, with 10 bases between the two ends. The germline V gene encodes CDR1 MGHRA and CDR2 YSYEKL. This CDR3 has 15 residues. The CDR3 sequence: CASSQDPRGYNEQFF. The CDR3 DNA reads TGCGCCAGCAGCCAAGATCCCAGGGGATACAATGAGCAGTTCTTC.

J is TRBJ2-2 and V is TRBV29-1; no firm D call. Germline V gives CDR1 SQVTM, CDR2 ANQGSEA. The CDR3 sequence is 15 residues long. Trimming pared 3 bases from V and 2 bases from J, leaving 13 bases between. CDR3 DNA: TGCAGCGTTGAGTCGGCGGATCGTAACACCGGGGAGCTGTTTTTT. This sequence encodes CSVESADRNTGELFF.

The chain recombines TRBV5-4 with TRBJ1-6, with 10 bases that match TRBD1. This CDR3 spans 15 amino acids. With V trimmed by 4 bases and J by 9 bases, 7 bases remained unmatched. The germline V gene encodes CDR1 SGHNT and CDR2 YYREEE (reference sequence). The CDR3 nucleotides are TGTGCCAGCAGCCCCGGACAGGGGGATGCTTCACCCCTCCACTTT. Its translation: CASSPGQGDASPLHF.

The V and J genes are TRBV6-5 and TRBJ2-5, with D possibly being TRBD2 (6 bases). CDR3 size: 15 residues. Looked up from germline, CDR1 is MNHEY and CDR2 is SVGAGI. V dropped 5 bases and J dropped 5 bases, with 18 bases sitting between them. The CDR3 spells CASSTGGAQRETQYF. The CDR3 nucleotides are TGTGCCAGCAGTACTGGCGGGGCCCAAAGGGAGACCCAGTACTTC.

In its sample, this clone was seen a few times. This chain connects TRBV11-1 to TRBJ2-1; TRBD1 aligns across 9 bases. Germline lookup yields CDR1 SGHAT and CDR2 FQDESV (reference sequence). V shed 5 bases and J 3 bases; nucleotides not matched to a gene: 5. The CDR3 is made up of 15 amino acids. CDR3 loop: CASSRRDRDYNEQFF. The DNA for the CDR3 is TGTGCCAGCAGCCGCCGGGACAGGGACTACAATGAGCAGTTCTTC.

The chain is built from TRBV21-1 and TRBJ2-1; the table calls TRBD2, which could not be checked here. TRBV21-1 is flagged as a pseudogene. The CDR3 runs 14 residues. CDR3 in amino acids: CASIWREGCNEQFF. In nucleotides, the CDR3 is TGTGCCAGCATATGGCGGGAGGGGTGCAATGAGCAGTTCTTC.

This rearrangement joins TRBV7-2 to TRBJ2-7; the D gene is possibly TRBD1 (6 bases). Deletions cut 1 base from V and 11 bases from J, with 15 bases between. Germline V CDR1 and CDR2: SGHTA, FQGNSA. This CDR3 has 13 amino acids. The CDR3: CASSLDQGGTKYF. DNA for the CDR3: TGTGCCAGCAGCTTAGATCAAGGGGGTACTAAGTACTTC. Full variable domain (remainder filled in from reference TRBV7-2 and TRBJ2-7): GAGVSQSPSNKVTEKGKDVELRCDPISGHTALYWYRQSLGQGLEFLIYFQGNSAPDKSGLPSDRFSAERTGGSVSTLTIQRTQQEDSAVYLCASSLDQGGTKYFGPGTRLTVT.

Comments on this clone: Other DNA sequences from this sample encode an identical CDR3 as well. The chain joins TRBV28 to TRBJ1-1; the D is unclear. The CDR3 contains 11 residues. The germline V and J ends were trimmed by 2 bases and 7 bases, with 5 bases remaining between them. Germline CDR1 and CDR2: MDHEN and SYDVKM. In DNA, the CDR3 is TGTGCCAGCAGTTTACCGGGTGAAGCTTTCTTT. Translated: CASSLPGEAFF. Combining the CDR3 with reference TRBV28 and TRBJ1-1 gives the whole variable domain DVKVTQSSRYLVKRTGEKVFLECVQDMDHENMFWYRQDPGLGLRLIYFSYDVKMKEKGDIPEGYSVSREKKERFSLILESASTNQTSMYLCASSLPGEAFFGQGTRLTVV.

The chain has TRBV7-2 and TRBJ2-5; 12 bases map to TRBD2. Germline CDR1 is SGHTA and CDR2 is FQGNSA. The CDR3 is 15 amino acids. The V and J ends lost 5 bases and 1 base, in that order; junction bases with no gene match: 2. CDR3 protein: CASSRTSGAQETQYF. CDR3 nucleotide sequence: TGTGCCAGCAGCCGGACTAGCGGGGCCCAAGAGACCCAGTACTTC.

The chain links TRBV25-1 to TRBJ2-1, with D possibly TRBD2 on 5 matching bases. The CDR3 sequence is 16 residues long. CDR1 is MGHDK, CDR2 SYGVNS, per germline. V was clipped by 5 bases and J by 1 base, with 15 bases between them. The CDR3: CASSPKKAESYNEQFF. The CDR3 DNA is TGTGCCAGCAGTCCTAAAAAAGCGGAGTCCTACAATGAGCAGTTCTTC.

The chain recombines TRBV20-1 with TRBJ1-5; 10 positions match TRBD1. This CDR3 is 15 amino acids long. V lost 3 bases and J lost 5; bases outside the gene matches: 7. Germline lookup yields CDR1 DFQATT and CDR2 SNEGSKA (reference sequence). The CDR3 sequence is CSASLETGGYQPQHF. The CDR3 coding sequence is TGCAGTGCTAGTCTCGAGACAGGGGGCTATCAGCCCCAGCATTTT.

This clone was seen a handful of times. V is TRBV6-5 and J is TRBJ1-4; D might be TRBD1 (6 bases). V was shortened by 4 bases and J by 8 bases, with 20 bases between the two germline ends. The germline V gene has CDR1 MNHEY and CDR2 SVGAGI. This CDR3 comprises 16 residues. The CDR3 nucleotides read TGTGCCAGCAGTTCCCGCGGGGGGGCGGATATAGAAAAACTGTTTTTT. Its protein is CASSSRGGADIEKLFF.

The chain employs TRBV28 and TRBJ2-7; TRBD1 matches at 7 bases. The J segment lost 6 bases and the V segment lost 6 bases, leaving 2 bases of the junction unmatched. This CDR3 is 11 amino acids long. CDR1 is MDHEN and CDR2 is SYDVKM in the germline V gene. The CDR3 sequence is CASRTGTEQYF. Written as DNA, the CDR3 is TGTGCCAGCAGGACAGGGACCGAGCAGTACTTC.

V is TRBV21-1 and J is TRBJ2-7; no DNA check was done on the table's D call, TRBD1. TRBV21-1 is termed a pseudogene. CDR3 length: 14 amino acids. The CDR3 protein is CASSLTFDTAEQYV. The CDR3 DNA reads as TGTGCCAGCAGCTTAACTTTCGACACAGCCGAGCAGTACGTC.

This chain links TRBV5-1 with TRBJ1-1, with 7 bases aligning to TRBD1. V was pared by 5 bases and J by 4 bases, with 8 bases of the junction left unmatched. CDR1 and CDR2 from the germline V gene are SGHRS and YFSETQ. This CDR3 contains 14 residues. CDR3 sequence reads: CASSVLAGGTEAFF. The CDR3 DNA sequence: TGCGCCAGCAGTGTCTTGGCAGGGGGCACTGAAGCTTTCTTT.

The chain combines TRBV7-9 with TRBJ1-1; the D gene is possibly TRBD1 (6 bases). Trimming removed 3 bases from V and 1 base from J, with 9 bases in between. The CDR3 sequence is 14 residues long. In germline, CDR1 is SEHNR, CDR2 FQNEAQ (reference sequence). This chain's CDR3 is CASSLGAANTEAFF. The DNA for the CDR3 is TGTGCCAGCAGCTTGGGGGCCGCGAACACTGAAGCTTTCTTT.

This clone turned up a few times. This chain connects TRBV19 to TRBJ1-6; possibly TRBD1 for D (5 bases). The CDR3 length is 15 residues. Germline V CDR1 and CDR2: LNHDA, SQIVND (reference sequence). The V and J ends lost 3 bases and 8 bases respectively, with 14 bases between them. CDR3 region: CASSIETSGDSPLHF. Here the CDR3 DNA reads TGTGCCAGTAGTATCGAGACCTCGGGGGATTCACCCCTCCACTTT.